This TCR beta chain was recovered during a study of cytomegalovirus exposure and HLA in healthy donors. Study-level findings and limits: The study found most TCR sequences rare, yet found some public TCRs in many donors. Cytomegalovirus-associated status was assigned to about 180 TCR beta chains.

Repertoires were generated with immunoSEQ multiplex PCR, while TCRdb's copy carries only in-frame clones and drops some. The sample includes about 58,000 clones, over 85% of them seen just once. The CDR3 runs 14 residues. V dropped 0 bases and J dropped 1 base, with 7 bases sitting between them. CDR1 is SGDLS and CDR2 is YYNGEE in the germline V gene. Turning to this clone: The antigen is undetermined.

The specimen sequenced was PBMCs. The TCR originated in a man in his late teens or twenties in good health and CMV-seronegative. The rearrangement uses TRBV9 and TRBJ2-5, with no clear D. The CDR3 spells CASSVDSPQETQYF. The CDR3 DNA reads TGTGCCAGCAGCGTAGACAGTCCCCAAGAGACCCAGTACTTC.